The T cell receptor (beta chain) described here comes from a study of CD8 T cells in ankylosing spondylitis. Study outcomes and limitations: Disease-linked clones were reportedly significantly enriched in matched ankylosing spondylitis synovial fluid. Eight highly homologous variants made up a TCR beta motif, and this motif appeared characteristic of ankylosing spondylitis blood.

Trimming shortened V by 5 bases and J by 8 bases, and 17 bases separated the two germline ends. CDR3 length: 15 amino acids. Looked up from germline, CDR1 is SGHRS and CDR2 is YFSETQ. This clonotype was counted a few times. Its antigen is as yet unknown. TCRdb re-called the 5' RACE reads through MiXCR, storing one row per CDR3 protein. The repertoire holds hundreds of thousands of distinct CDR3 sequences, with around 20% as singletons. Input material: blood, either unsorted or a sorted T cell fraction (not recorded which). The chain has TRBV5-1 and TRBJ1-6, with D tentatively TRBD1 (6 bases). This TCR derives from a female donor with ankylosing spondylitis or in good health (not recorded which). The chain's CDR3 is CASRPRGQRDSPLHF. The CDR3 bases are TGCGCCAGCAGGCCCCGCGGACAGCGAGATTCACCCCTCCACTTT.